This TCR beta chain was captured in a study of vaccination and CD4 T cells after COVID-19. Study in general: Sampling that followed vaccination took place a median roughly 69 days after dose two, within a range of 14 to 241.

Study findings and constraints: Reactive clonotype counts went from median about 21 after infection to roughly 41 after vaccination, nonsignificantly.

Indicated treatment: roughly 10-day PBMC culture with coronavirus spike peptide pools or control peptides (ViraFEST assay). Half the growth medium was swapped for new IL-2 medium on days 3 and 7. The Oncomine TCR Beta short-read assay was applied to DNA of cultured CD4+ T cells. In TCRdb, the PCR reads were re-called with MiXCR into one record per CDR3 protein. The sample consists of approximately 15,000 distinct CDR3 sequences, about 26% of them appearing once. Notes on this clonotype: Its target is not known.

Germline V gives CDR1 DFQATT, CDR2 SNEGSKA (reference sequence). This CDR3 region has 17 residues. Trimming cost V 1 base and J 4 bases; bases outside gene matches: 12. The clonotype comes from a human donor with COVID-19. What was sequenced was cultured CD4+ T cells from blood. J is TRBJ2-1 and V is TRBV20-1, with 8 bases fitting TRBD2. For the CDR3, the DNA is TGCAGTGCTAGAGTTTACGGGACTAGGGAGGGGTACAATGAGCAGTTCTTC. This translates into CSARVYGTREGYNEQFF.